The 14 T cell receptor beta chains below all came from one sample that was sequenced in a study of blood T cell repertoires in COVID-19. Using immunoSEQ multiplex PCR, the repertoire was profiled, and TCRdb retains in-frame clones only, with some absent. In the table there are approximately 89,000 clones, about 74% of which are singletons. The specimen sequenced was peripheral blood. All receptors derive from a human donor in a cohort sampled during active COVID-19.

This clone has ten or more counts. CDR3 sequence (DNA): TGTGCCAGCAGCTTAGAATCGGGGGGCTGGCAGCCCCAGCATTTT. As protein: CASSLESGGWQPQHF. The rearrangement links TRBV7-8 to TRBJ1-5; maybe TRBD1 (6 bases). This CDR3 has 15 amino acids. The germline gives CDR1 SGHVS, CDR2 FQNEAQ. The V end was cut by 1 base, the J end by 7 bases, with 14 bases between.

Regarding this clone: At one end the junction does not follow the germline gene, possibly because of a read error. The same CDR3 is also encoded by other DNA sequences in this sample. The chain uses TRBV18 and TRBJ2-2; TRBD2 aligns across 8 bases. The CDR3 contains 15 residues. In germline, CDR1 is KGHSH, CDR2 LQKENI. The CDR3 is CASSPRTSSVGELFF. The CDR3 nucleotides are TGTGCTAGCTCACCTAGGACTAGCTCGGTCGGGGAGCTGTTTTTT.

The chain is built from TRBV28 and TRBJ2-7; D possibly corresponds to TRBD2 (5 bases). The V and J ends lost 7 bases and 9 bases respectively, with 16 bases between them. CDR1 is MDHEN and CDR2 is SYDVKM in the germline V gene. CDR3 size: 12 residues. The CDR3 DNA is TGTGCCAGCATTTCCTTCTCGGGAAGGCAGTACTTC. Amino acids: CASISFSGRQYF.

The chain links TRBV9 to TRBJ2-5, with TRBD2 identical over 7 bases. Germline V lookup: CDR1 SGDLS, CDR2 YYNGEE. Trimming cost V 9 bases and J 4 bases; bases outside gene matches: 12. CDR3 length: 14 residues. Here the CDR3 DNA reads TGTGCCACCAGGTCGGTAGCGGGTCTAGAGACCCAGTACTTC. Translated: CATRSVAGLETQYF.

This clone has more than one count but fewer than ten. The rearrangement joins TRBV6-6 to TRBJ2-5; 7 nucleotides align to TRBD1. CDR3 length: 15 amino acids. The germline V gene encodes CDR1 MNHNY and CDR2 SVGAGI (reference sequence). V was clipped by 2 bases and J by 2 bases; unmatched bases: 5. The CDR3 protein is CASSYLDRHQETQYF. Here the CDR3 DNA reads TGTGCCAGCAGTTACCTGGACAGGCATCAAGAGACCCAGTACTTC.

The V gene is TRBV9, the J gene TRBJ2-1, with D perhaps TRBD1 (6 bases). Germline V CDR1 and CDR2: SGDLS, YYNGEE. V was pared by 4 bases and J by 4 bases, with 12 bases between. The CDR3 is made up of 14 amino acids. Written as DNA, the CDR3 is TGTGCCAGCAGCCCAGGGGCAGCTTACAATGAGCAGTTCTTC. Translating gives CASSPGAAYNEQFF.

This clone has a count of ten or more. CDR3 protein: CASTIDLQPQHF. The CDR3, as DNA: TGTGCCAGCACCATAGACTTACAGCCCCAGCATTTT. The chain joins TRBV12-3 or TRBV12-4 to TRBJ1-5; D call uncertain. V dropped 7 bases and J dropped 7 bases, with 11 bases sitting between them. This CDR3 spans 12 amino acids.

Judged by abundance, this clone is medium-sized. This chain links TRBV18 with TRBJ2-1; TRBD2 is a possible D gene (5 bases). The CDR3 has 14 amino acids. The ends were cut back, 4 bases at V and 3 bases at J, with 10 bases in the middle. The germline CDR1 and CDR2 sequences are KGHSH and LQKENI. For the CDR3, the DNA is TGTGCCAGCTCACACACGGGGTTCTACAATGAGCAGTTCTTC. As protein: CASSHTGFYNEQFF.

This clone has more than one count but fewer than ten. This sequence joins TRBV6-4 and TRBJ2-3; D call uncertain. V was cut by 0 bases and J by 2 bases, with 9 bases left in between. Germline CDR1 is MRHNA and CDR2 is SNTAGT. The CDR3 is made up of 15 amino acids. CDR3 DNA: TGTGCCAGCAGTGACTCGATTGCGTACACAGATACGCAGTATTTT. It is translated as CASSDSIAYTDTQYF.

J is TRBJ1-2 and V is TRBV20-1; D unresolved. Germline V gives CDR1 DFQATT, CDR2 SNEGSKA (reference sequence). The CDR3 has 11 amino acids. V lost 5 bases, J lost 7 bases, and 11 bases lay in between. The CDR3 sequence is CSAFRESGYTF. In DNA form, the CDR3 reads TGCAGTGCTTTCCGGGAGTCTGGCTACACCTTC.

This rearrangement joins TRBV7-3 to TRBJ1-2; D not resolved. This CDR3 has 13 amino acids. Germline CDR1 reads SGHTA; CDR2 reads FQGTGA. V lost 4 bases and J lost 0, with 6 bases in between. The CDR3 DNA reads TGTGCCAGCAGCTATCGTACTAACTATGGCTACACCTTC. Its protein product is CASSYRTNYGYTF.

The rearrangement uses TRBV6-5 and TRBJ2-2; possible D gene TRBD2, 5 bases. Germline CDR1 and CDR2: MNHEY and SVGAGI. With 8 bases removed from V and 5 bases from J, the gap between germline ends came to 15 bases. The CDR3 sequence is 14 residues long. CDR3 nucleotide sequence: TGTGCCAGCCGGGCGAGACGGGAAACCGGGGAGCTGTTTTTT. Encoded protein: CASRARRETGELFF.

The CDR3 loop is CASPVGRWDTDTQYF. The DNA for the CDR3 is TGTGCCAGCCCGGTGGGGAGGTGGGACACAGATACGCAGTATTTT. The chain joins TRBV28 to TRBJ2-3, with D possibly TRBD2 on 6 matching bases. CDR1 and CDR2 (germline): MDHEN, SYDVKM. V was cut by 8 bases and J by 2 bases, with 17 bases left in between. The CDR3 is 15 residues long.

The count of this clone is one. V is TRBV28 and J is TRBJ1-5; no clear D. The V and J ends lost 0 bases and 2 bases respectively, with 5 bases between them. CDR1 and CDR2 from the germline V gene are MDHEN and SYDVKM. The CDR3 contains 14 residues. The chain's CDR3 is CASSLWRGNQPQHF. In DNA, the CDR3 is TGTGCCAGCAGTTTATGGAGGGGCAATCAGCCCCAGCATTTT. Full variable domain (missing parts from reference TRBV28 and TRBJ1-5): DVKVTQSSRYLVKRTGEKVFLECVQDMDHENMFWYRQDPGLGLRLIYFSYDVKMKEKGDIPEGYSVSREKKERFSLILESASTNQTSMYLCASSLWRGNQPQHFGDGTRLSIL.